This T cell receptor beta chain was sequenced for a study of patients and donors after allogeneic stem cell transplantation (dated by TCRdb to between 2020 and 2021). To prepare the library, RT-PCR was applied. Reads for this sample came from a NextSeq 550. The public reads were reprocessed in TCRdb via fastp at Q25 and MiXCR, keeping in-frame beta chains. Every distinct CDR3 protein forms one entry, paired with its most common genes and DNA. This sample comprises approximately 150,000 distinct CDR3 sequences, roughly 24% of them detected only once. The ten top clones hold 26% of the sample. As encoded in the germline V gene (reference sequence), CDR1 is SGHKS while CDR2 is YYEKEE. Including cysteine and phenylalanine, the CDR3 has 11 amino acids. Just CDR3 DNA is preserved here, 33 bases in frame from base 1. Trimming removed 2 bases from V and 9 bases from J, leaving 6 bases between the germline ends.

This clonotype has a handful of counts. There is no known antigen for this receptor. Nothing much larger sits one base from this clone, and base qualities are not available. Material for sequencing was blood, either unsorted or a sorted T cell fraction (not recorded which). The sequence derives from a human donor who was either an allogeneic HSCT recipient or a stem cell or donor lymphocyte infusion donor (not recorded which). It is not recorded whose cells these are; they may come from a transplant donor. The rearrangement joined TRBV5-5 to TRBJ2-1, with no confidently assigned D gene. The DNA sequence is TGTGCCAGCAGCTTAGGATTTGAGCAGTTCTTC. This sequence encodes CASSLGFEQFF. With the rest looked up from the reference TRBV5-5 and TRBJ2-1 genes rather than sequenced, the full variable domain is DAGVTQSPTHLIKTRGQQVTLRCSPISGHKSVSWYQQVLGQGPQFIFQYYEKEERGRGNFPDRFSARQFPNYSSELNVNALLLGDSALYLCASSLGFEQFFGPGTRLTVL.